This entry lists 24 T cell receptor beta chains sequenced from one sample in a study of cytomegalovirus exposure and HLA in healthy donors. PCR amplification relied on 60 Vbeta primers (plus 13 Jbeta primers). Some clones are missing from TCRdb's copy, which holds only in-frame ones; the method was immunoSEQ multiplex PCR. The data show 75,000 to 100,000 clones, around 74% seen once. The sequencing sample was made of PBMCs. These receptors all come from a woman in her sixties or seventies in good health and CMV-seropositive.

V usage is TRBV2 and J usage is TRBJ1-5; 10 nucleotides agree with TRBD1. Unmatched junction bases numbered 9, after V lost 7 bases and J lost 6 bases. This CDR3 comprises 15 residues. Per germline, CDR1 SNHLY and CDR2 FYNNEI. The CDR3 sequence: CASMQRTGGSQPQHF. In DNA form, the CDR3 reads TGTGCCAGCATGCAGCGGACAGGGGGATCTCAGCCCCAGCATTTT.

CDR3 sequence reads: CAWRLAGGTGELFF. Here the CDR3 DNA reads TGTGCCTGGAGACTAGCGGGAGGCACCGGGGAGCTGTTTTTT. The chain joins TRBV30 to TRBJ2-2, with 12 bases aligning to TRBD2. The CDR3 runs to 14 residues. V trimming: 3 bases; J trimming: 4 bases; junction bases outside the gene matches: 0. Germline V gene sequence: CDR1 GTSNPN, CDR2 SVGIG (reference sequence).

The chain recombines TRBV5-4 with TRBJ1-1; D ambiguous. Germline V gives CDR1 SGHNT, CDR2 YYREEE (reference sequence). Deletions cut 3 bases from V and 0 bases from J, with 9 bases between. CDR3 length: 14 amino acids. The CDR3 loop reads CASSSSLMNTEAFF. The CDR3 DNA reads TGTGCCAGCAGCTCGAGTCTAATGAACACTGAAGCTTTCTTT.

This clone showed up just a few times. The V call is TRBV7-9, the J call TRBJ2-4; possible D gene TRBD1, 6 bases. The CDR3 totals 17 residues. Looked up from germline, CDR1 is SEHNR and CDR2 is FQNEAQ (reference sequence). With 1 base removed from V and 0 bases from J, the gap between germline ends came to 13 bases. The CDR3 nucleotides are TGTGCCAGCAGCTTAGGGGGGCTGTGGCTAGCCAAAAACATTCAGTACTTC. This encodes CASSLGGLWLAKNIQYF.

The chain joins TRBV11-2 to TRBJ2-1, with a possible D match to TRBD2 (6 bases). The V gene lost 3 bases and the J gene lost 2 bases, with 14 bases spanning the gap. CDR1 is SGHAT and CDR2 is FQNNGV in the germline V gene. The CDR3 length is 16 residues. CDR3 bases: TGTGCCAGCAGCTTTTTGTCGGGAGCCGCCTACAATGAGCAGTTCTTC. This encodes CASSFLSGAAYNEQFF.

The gene calls are TRBV2 and TRBJ2-2; perhaps TRBD1 as D (6 bases). The length of the CDR3 is 14 residues. Germline values: CDR1 SNHLY, CDR2 FYNNEI. V lost 6 bases, J lost 7 bases, and 15 bases lay in between. The CDR3 nucleotides are TGTGCCAGCAGAGCCGGGACATCCAGCGGGGAGCTGTTTTTT. Amino acid sequence: CASRAGTSSGELFF.

The gene calls are TRBV18 and TRBJ1-5; D uncertain. Germline V CDR1 and CDR2: KGHSH, LQKENI. The CDR3 extends over 14 amino acids. The ends were cut back, 6 bases at V and 6 bases at J, with 15 bases in the middle. The CDR3 region is CASSTSPLSQPQHF. The CDR3 bases are TGTGCCAGCTCTACGTCCCCTCTAAGTCAGCCCCAGCATTTT.

The chain recombines TRBV18 with TRBJ1-3; a weak D match, TRBD1 (5 bases). Germline-derived CDR1 and CDR2 are KGHSH and LQKENI. V was cut by 0 bases and J by 0 bases, with 12 bases left in between. This CDR3 has 17 residues. CDR3: CASSPPNGHPSGNTIYF. The CDR3 nucleotides read TGTGCCAGCTCACCACCTAACGGACATCCCTCTGGAAACACCATATATTTT.

Only one count was recorded for this clone. The rearrangement links TRBV6-5 to TRBJ2-7; TRBD1 matches 10 bases. CDR1 and CDR2 from the germline V gene are MNHEY and SVGAGI. Trimming cost V 6 bases and J 3 bases; bases outside gene matches: 8. The CDR3 sequence is 15 residues long. CDR3 loop: CASSVGTGAVYEQYF. The CDR3 DNA sequence: TGTGCCAGCAGCGTCGGGACAGGGGCCGTCTACGAGCAGTACTTC.

The rearrangement links TRBV4-2 to TRBJ1-2; the D is unclear. V was trimmed by 0 bases and J by 4 bases, leaving 9 bases between them. The CDR3 length is 14 residues. Germline V gene data show CDR1 as LGHNA and CDR2 as YNFKEQ. As DNA, the CDR3 is TGTGCCAGCAGCCAAGAGCCAGGTTCCTATGGCTACACCTTC. This codes for CASSQEPGSYGYTF.

The J gene is TRBJ2-7, the V gene TRBV5-1; a weak D match, TRBD2 (6 bases). The V and J ends lost 4 bases and 5 bases respectively, with 16 bases between them. Germline V gene lookup returns CDR1 SGHRS and CDR2 YFSETQ. The CDR3 sequence is 14 residues long. The CDR3 reads CASSPLGGVNEQYF. The DNA for the CDR3 is TGCGCCAGCAGCCCCCTGGGGGGAGTGAACGAGCAGTACTTC.

The V gene is TRBV11-2, the J gene TRBJ2-7; 7 bases line up with TRBD1. V lost 2 bases and J lost 5; bases outside the gene matches: 12. Germline V gives CDR1 SGHAT, CDR2 FQNNGV. This CDR3 has 16 residues. CDR3: CASSLHNRGVKDEQYF. The CDR3 DNA sequence: TGTGCCAGCAGCTTACATAACAGGGGAGTTAAGGACGAGCAGTACTTC.

V gene TRBV30 combines with J gene TRBJ1-1; a possible D gene is TRBD1 (6 bases). With 4 bases removed from V and 1 base from J, the gap between germline ends came to 19 bases. The CDR3 runs 16 residues. From germline, CDR1 is GTSNPN and CDR2 SVGIG (reference sequence). The CDR3 spells CAWMRRAGAPNTEAFF. CDR3 nucleotide sequence: TGTGCCTGGATGCGGCGGGCAGGGGCCCCGAACACTGAAGCTTTCTTT.

This rearrangement joins TRBV11-2 to TRBJ1-2; tentatively, D is TRBD1 (5 bases). V gave up 4 bases and J gave up 3 bases, with 24 bases separating them. The length of the CDR3 is 18 residues. The germline gives CDR1 SGHAT, CDR2 FQNNGV. CDR3 coding DNA: TGTGCCAGCAGCTCAATTGGGGGAGGGTTCACAGCCGACTATGGCTACACCTTC. Protein product: CASSSIGGGFTADYGYTF.

This clone was observed a handful of times. The rearrangement joins TRBV5-6 to TRBJ1-1, with TRBD1 as a possible D gene (6 bases). Trimming cost V 0 bases and J 10 bases, with 16 bases left between them. CDR1 is SGHDT, CDR2 YYEEEE, per germline. There are 14 residues in the CDR3. The CDR3 here is CASSLGGGGRGAFF. CDR3 sequence (DNA): TGTGCCAGCAGCTTGGGAGGGGGGGGCCGGGGAGCTTTCTTT.

This chain uses TRBV28 with TRBJ1-4; 7 bases are a match to TRBD1. The trim removed 10 bases at V and 7 bases at J, leaving 15 bases unmatched. Germline loops: CDR1 MDHEN, CDR2 SYDVKM. CDR3 length: 15 residues. The CDR3 coding sequence is TGTGCCACCATTGACAGGGCTTTCCAAAGTGAAAAACTGTTTTTT. This gives the protein CATIDRAFQSEKLFF. Drawing the rest from reference TRBV28 and TRBJ1-4, the complete variable domain is DVKVTQSSRYLVKRTGEKVFLECVQDMDHENMFWYRQDPGLGLRLIYFSYDVKMKEKGDIPEGYSVSREKKERFSLILESASTNQTSMYLCATIDRAFQSEKLFFGSGTQLSVL.

This clone has just a few counts. This sequence joins TRBV6-4 and TRBJ1-4; perhaps TRBD1 as D (5 bases). The CDR3 runs to 14 residues. V dropped 7 bases and J dropped 8 bases, with 17 bases sitting between them. The germline V gene encodes CDR1 MRHNA and CDR2 SNTAGT. The DNA of the CDR3 is TGTGCCAGCAATCGACGGGGGTCCGGGGAAAAACTGTTTTTT. It yields the protein CASNRRGSGEKLFF.

V and J are TRBV6-1 and TRBJ2-1; 11 bases map to TRBD2. Losses at the gene ends were 5 bases for V and 6 bases for J; bases not matched to a gene: 6. The CDR3 covers 15 residues. Germline CDR1 is MNHNS and CDR2 is SASEGT. Here the CDR3 reads CASSLGTSGFNEQFF. CDR3 sequence (DNA): TGTGCCAGCAGTCTGGGGACTAGCGGTTTCAATGAGCAGTTCTTC.

The chain links TRBV28 to TRBJ2-2; TRBD1 agrees at 8 bases. This CDR3 region has 14 residues. J was trimmed by 5 bases and V by 7 bases; bases with no gene match: 6. Germline V gene data show CDR1 as MDHEN and CDR2 as SYDVKM. CDR3 in DNA: TGTGCCAGCAACCCAGGGGGCATGACCGGGGAGCTGTTTTTT. Its translation is CASNPGGMTGELFF.

This clone showed up just a few times. A junction boundary mismatches the germline segment, possibly from a read error. The rearrangement joins TRBV6-6 to TRBJ2-1; D is perhaps TRBD1 (6 bases). Germline V gene lookup returns CDR1 MNHNY and CDR2 SVGAGI (reference sequence). The CDR3 runs 14 residues. CDR3: CASSSRQGYTEQFF. CDR3 bases: TGTGCCAGCAGTTCCCGGCAGGGGTACACTGAGCAGTTCTTC.

The V and J genes are TRBV6-5 and TRBJ2-7; weak D call: TRBD2 (5 bases). CDR1 and CDR2 from the germline V gene are MNHEY and SVGAGI. The CDR3 totals 13 residues. The ends were cut back, 2 bases at V and 7 bases at J, with 12 bases in the middle. The CDR3 loop is CASSYPGRGEQYF. CDR3 nucleotide sequence: TGTGCCAGCAGTTACCCAGGACGAGGGGAGCAGTACTTC.

This rearrangement joins TRBV7-6 to TRBJ1-3, with 9 bases lining up with TRBD1. V was pared by 5 bases and J by 12 bases, with 14 bases of the junction left unmatched. Germline lookup yields CDR1 SGHVS and CDR2 FNYEAQ. The CDR3 spans 15 residues. The CDR3 region is CASSLLQGATSNIYF. DNA for the CDR3: TGTGCCAGCAGCCTCTTACAGGGGGCGACGAGTAACATATATTTT. Full variable domain (outside the CDR3, taken from reference TRBV7-6 and TRBJ1-3): GAGVSQSPRYKVTKRGQDVALRCDPISGHVSLYWYRQALGQGPEFLTYFNYEAQQDKSGLPNDRFSAERPEGSISTLTIQRTEQRDSAMYRCASSLLQGATSNIYFGEGSWLTVV.

The gene calls are TRBV12-5 and TRBJ2-5; D is unresolved. The V gene lost 5 bases and the J gene lost 0 bases, with 4 bases spanning the gap. Per the germline V gene, CDR1 is LGHNT and CDR2 is FRNRAP. CDR3 length: 12 amino acids. In DNA, the CDR3 is TGTGCTAGTGGTGTCAACCAAGAGACCCAGTACTTC. Protein: CASGVNQETQYF.

This sequence joins TRBV29-1 and TRBJ1-1; possibly TRBD1 for D (6 bases). Per the germline V gene, CDR1 is SQVTM and CDR2 is ANQGSEA. This CDR3 spans 13 amino acids. The germline V and J ends were trimmed by 7 bases and 0 bases, with 12 bases remaining between them. The CDR3 DNA sequence: TGCAGCGCTTACAGGGCCGTGAACACTGAAGCTTTCTTT. The encoded protein is CSAYRAVNTEAFF.